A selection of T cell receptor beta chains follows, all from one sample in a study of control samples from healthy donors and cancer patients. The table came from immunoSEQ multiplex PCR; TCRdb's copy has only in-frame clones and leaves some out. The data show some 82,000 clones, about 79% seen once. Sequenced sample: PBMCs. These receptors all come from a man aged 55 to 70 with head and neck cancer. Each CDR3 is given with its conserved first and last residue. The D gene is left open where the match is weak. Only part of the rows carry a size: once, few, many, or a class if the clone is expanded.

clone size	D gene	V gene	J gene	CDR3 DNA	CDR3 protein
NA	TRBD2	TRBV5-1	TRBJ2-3	TGCGCCAGCACCCTACTAGCGGGCACAGATACGCAGTATTTT	CASTLLAGTDTQYF
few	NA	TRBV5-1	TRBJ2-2	TGCGCCAGCAGGGCGGACACCGGGGAGCTGTTTTTT	CASRADTGELFF
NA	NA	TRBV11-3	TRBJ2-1	TGTGCCAGCAGCTTAGGGTTTGGGAATGAGCAGTTCTTC	CASSLGFGNEQFF
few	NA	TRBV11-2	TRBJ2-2	TGTGCCAGCAGCTCACATGGGGGCACCGGGGAGCTGTTTTTT	CASSSHGGTGELFF
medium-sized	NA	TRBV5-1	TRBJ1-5	TGCGCCAGCAGCTTGGCCGGAGGCAGAAATCAGCCCCAGCATTTT	CASSLAGGRNQPQHF
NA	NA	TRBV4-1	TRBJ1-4	TGCGCCAGCAGCCAAGGAGACGCAACTAATGAAAAACTGTTTTTT	CASSQGDATNEKLFF
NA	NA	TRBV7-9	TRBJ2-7	TGTGCCAGCAGCTTTGGCGGAGGAATCTACGAGCAGTACTTC	CASSFGGGIYEQYF
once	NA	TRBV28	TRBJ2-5	TGTGCCAGCAGTACCGTGAACAGACCCCAAGAGACCCAGTACTTC	CASSTVNRPQETQYF
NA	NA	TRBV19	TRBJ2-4	TGTGCCAGTAGTATAGGGGGAAGAGGAGGGCAAAACATTCAGTACTTC	CASSIGGRGGQNIQYF
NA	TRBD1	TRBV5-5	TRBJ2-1	TGTGCCAGCAGCGCCCGGGACAGGGGCTCTGAGCAGTTCTTC	CASSARDRGSEQFF
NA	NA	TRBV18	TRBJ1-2	TGTGCCAGCTCACCTCTTGACAGGAGTAACTATGGCTACACCTTC	CASSPLDRSNYGYTF
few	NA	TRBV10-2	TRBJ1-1	TGCGCCAGCAGTGGGATCAGGGCGGGCACTGAAGCTTTCTTT	CASSGIRAGTEAFF
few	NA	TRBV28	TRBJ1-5	TGTGCCAGCAGTTTATGGCTTCAATACAATCAGCCCCAGCATTTT	CASSLWLQYNQPQHF
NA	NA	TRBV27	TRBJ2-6	TGTGCCAGCGGACGGGCTGGGGCCAACGTCCTGACTTTC	CASGRAGANVLTF
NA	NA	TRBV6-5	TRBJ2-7	TGTGCCAGCAGTCCCTACGAGCAGTACTTC	CASSPYEQYF
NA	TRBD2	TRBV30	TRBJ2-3	TGTGCCCGATCTAGCGGGAGTGATACGCAGTATTTT	CARSSGSDTQYF